The clone carrying this T cell receptor (beta chain) has only a few counts. The sample belongs to a study of blood T cell repertoires in COVID-19. On the study more broadly: Whether acute or convalescent, the COVID-19 samples came from the United States, Italy and Spain. PBMCs, B-cell-depleted T cells, or T cells provided the cDNA or gDNA that made up the material.

Looked up from germline, CDR1 is MDHEN and CDR2 is SYDVKM. V was trimmed by 1 base and J by 10 bases, leaving 14 bases between them. This CDR3 is 15 amino acids long. Study processing details: Estimated nucleated cell counts came from reference gene primer amplification. TCRdb's copy holds only in-frame clones and misses some; the assay was immunoSEQ multiplex PCR. V and J calls and clone size follow that table, whereas D and trimming were derived from the DNA. The sample has 310,000 or so clones, around nine tenths seen once. The rearrangement uses TRBV28 and TRBJ1-6; weak D call: TRBD1 (5 bases). Sequenced material: peripheral blood. The TCR was taken from an older man with acute or convalescent COVID-19. The chain's CDR3 is CASSLSGLWGSPLHF. In DNA form, the CDR3 reads TGTGCCAGCAGTTTATCGGGACTTTGGGGATCACCCCTCCACTTT.